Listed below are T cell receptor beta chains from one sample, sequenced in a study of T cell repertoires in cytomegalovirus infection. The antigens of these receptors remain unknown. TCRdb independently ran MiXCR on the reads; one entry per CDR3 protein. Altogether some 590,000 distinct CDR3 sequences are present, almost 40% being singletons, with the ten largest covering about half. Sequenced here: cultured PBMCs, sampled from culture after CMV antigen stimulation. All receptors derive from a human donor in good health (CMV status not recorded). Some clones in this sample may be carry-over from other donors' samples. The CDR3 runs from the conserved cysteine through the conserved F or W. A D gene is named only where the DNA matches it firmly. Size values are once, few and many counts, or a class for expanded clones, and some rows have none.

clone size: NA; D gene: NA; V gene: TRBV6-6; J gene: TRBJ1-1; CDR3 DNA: TGTGCCAGCAAGGGACACAGGGTGGGAGAAGCTTTCTTT; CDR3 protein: CASKGHRVGEAFF
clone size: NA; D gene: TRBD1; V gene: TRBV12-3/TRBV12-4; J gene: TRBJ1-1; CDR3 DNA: TGTGCCAGCTTGAACAGGGGAGTGAACACTGAAGCTTTCTTT; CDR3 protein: CASLNRGVNTEAFF
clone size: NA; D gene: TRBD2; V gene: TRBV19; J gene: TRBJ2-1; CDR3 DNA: TGTGCCAGTAGGGCTAGCGGGGGATATGAGCAGTTCTTC; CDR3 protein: CASRASGGYEQFF
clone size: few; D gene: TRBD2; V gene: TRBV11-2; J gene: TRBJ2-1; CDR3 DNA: TGTGCCAGCAGCCTGGCCGGGGGGGCTCGGGAGCAGTTCTTC; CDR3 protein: CASSLAGGAREQFF
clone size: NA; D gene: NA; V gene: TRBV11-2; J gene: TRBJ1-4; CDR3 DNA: TGTGCCAGCAGGGACAGCGGAGGAGAAAAACTGTTTTTT; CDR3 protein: CASRDSGGEKLFF
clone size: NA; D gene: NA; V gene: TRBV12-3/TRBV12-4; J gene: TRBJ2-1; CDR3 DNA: TGTGCCAGCTCAAACGGAGGGAATGAGCAGTTCTTC; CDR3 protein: CASSNGGNEQFF
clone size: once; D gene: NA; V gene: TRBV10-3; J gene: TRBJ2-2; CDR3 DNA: TGTGCCATTGCCGGGAATCAGGACACCGGGGAGCTGTTTTTT; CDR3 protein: CAIAGNQDTGELFF
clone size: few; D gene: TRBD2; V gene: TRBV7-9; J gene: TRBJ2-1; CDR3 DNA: TGTGCCAGCCGCGGGGGGGGTAGCGGGGGCTATGAGCAGTTCTTC; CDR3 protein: CASRGGGSGGYEQFF
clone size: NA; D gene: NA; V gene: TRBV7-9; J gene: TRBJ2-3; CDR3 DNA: TGTGCCAGCAGCTTAAGGTCTCAGTCTCGCACAGATACGCAGTATTTT; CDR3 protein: CASSLRSQSRTDTQYF
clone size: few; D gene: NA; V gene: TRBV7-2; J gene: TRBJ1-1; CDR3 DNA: TGTGCCAGCAGCTTAATTTCCGGGAAGAACACTGAAGCTTTCTTT; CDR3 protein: CASSLISGKNTEAFF
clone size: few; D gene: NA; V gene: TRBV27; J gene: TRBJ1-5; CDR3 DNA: TGTGCCAGCAGTCCCGGGGGTTATAGCAATCAGCCCCAGCATTTT; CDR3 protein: CASSPGGYSNQPQHF
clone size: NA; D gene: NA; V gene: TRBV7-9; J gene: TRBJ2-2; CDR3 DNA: TGTGCCAGCAGCCCCCCCCCTATGGGACAGAACACCGGGGAGCTGTTTTTT; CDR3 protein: CASSPPPMGQNTGELFF
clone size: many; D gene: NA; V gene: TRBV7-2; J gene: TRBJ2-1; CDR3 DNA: TGTGCCAGCAGCTTAGCGTACAATGAGCAGTTCTTC; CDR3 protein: CASSLAYNEQFF